These 17 T cell receptor beta chains share one sample of origin, sequenced in a study of cytomegalovirus exposure and HLA in healthy donors (TCRdb year 2017). The method was the immunoSEQ multiplex PCR assay. A mixture of 60 forward primers for TCR Vbeta segments and 13 reverse primers for TCR Jbeta segments was used in the multiplex PCR. Sourced from immuneACCESS, this table was stored by TCRdb with only in-frame sequences that have V and J called. A share of the clones is absent; for the studies checked, an unresolved V gene accounts for under half, and the remainder has no known explanation. The sample includes 85,000 to 100,000 clones, with 60% to 75% observed a single time. Roughly 3.2% of the sample rests with the top ten. Material: PBMCs. The source of these receptors is a man aged 55 to 70 in good health and CMV-seronegative.

This rearrangement joins TRBV18 to TRBJ2-7, with TRBD1 identical over 10 bases. V shed 1 base, J shed 5 bases, and the junction held 8 bases outside the gene matches. Germline CDR1 reads KGHSH; CDR2 reads LQKENI. The CDR3 covers 16 residues. The CDR3 coding sequence is TGTGCCAGCTCACCACAGACAGGGGGCTTAACGGACGAGCAGTACTTC. This gives the protein CASSPQTGGLTDEQYF.

The chain uses TRBV18 and TRBJ1-6; maybe TRBD1 (6 bases). V dropped 3 bases and J dropped 14 bases, with 23 bases sitting between them. From germline, CDR1 is KGHSH and CDR2 LQKENI. This CDR3 is built from 16 residues. The CDR3 region has the DNA TGTGCCAGCTCACCCAGAACGGGGACATTTGACCGGGCCCTCCACTTT. This gives the protein CASSPRTGTFDRALHF.

This chain connects TRBV5-6 to TRBJ1-1; D is ambiguous. The CDR3 is made up of 13 amino acids. Germline CDR1 and CDR2: SGHDT and YYEEEE. V was shortened by 0 bases and J by 1 base, with 4 bases between the two germline ends. The CDR3 region is CASSLASNTEAFF. The CDR3 region has the DNA TGTGCCAGCAGCTTGGCCTCGAACACTGAAGCTTTCTTT. Complete variable domain (other parts from reference TRBV5-6 and TRBJ1-1): DAGVTQSPTHLIKTRGQQVTLRCSPKSGHDTVSWYQQALGQGPQFIFQYYEEEERQRGNFPDRFSGHQFPNYSSELNVNALLLGDSALYLCASSLASNTEAFFGQGTRLTVV.

This clone has just a few counts. The J gene is TRBJ1-3, the V gene TRBV19; 10 bases align to TRBD1. Germline CDR1 reads LNHDA; CDR2 reads SQIVND (reference sequence). The CDR3 length is 20 residues. J lost 0 bases, V lost 4 bases, and 15 bases had no gene match. The CDR3 sequence is CASSTLETGGVETSGNTIYF. CDR3 coding DNA: TGTGCCAGTAGTACCCTGGAGACAGGGGGCGTAGAGACCTCTGGAAACACCATATATTTT.

V and J are TRBV11-2 and TRBJ2-7; tentatively, D is TRBD1 (6 bases). The germline V gene has CDR1 SGHAT and CDR2 FQNNGV. This CDR3 comprises 12 residues. The germline V and J ends were trimmed by 5 bases and 3 bases, with 8 bases remaining between them. CDR3 DNA sequence: TGTGCCAGCAGCCCAGGGGTCTACGAGCAGTACTTC. Translated: CASSPGVYEQYF. Variable domain in full (rest from reference TRBV11-2 and TRBJ2-7): EAGVAQSPRYKIIEKRQSVAFWCNPISGHATLYWYQQILGQGPKLLIQFQNNGVVDDSQLPKDRFSAERLKGVDSTLKIQPAKLEDSAVYLCASSPGVYEQYFGPGTRLTVT.

The J gene is TRBJ1-5, the V gene TRBV7-2; TRBD1 might be the D (6 bases). Trimming took 1 base from V and 5 from J, leaving 9 bases between them. CDR1 and CDR2 (germline): SGHTA, FQGNSA. The CDR3 has 14 amino acids. The CDR3 coding sequence is TGTGCCAGCAGCTTAGGAGGGGGGGATCAGCCCCAGCATTTT. Protein: CASSLGGGDQPQHF.

The V call is TRBV6-4, the J call TRBJ1-2; 8 bases agree with TRBD1. Germline V gene sequence: CDR1 MRHNA, CDR2 SNTAGT. V was clipped by 2 bases and J by 6 bases; unmatched bases: 8. The length of the CDR3 is 15 residues. The DNA of the CDR3 is TGTGCCAGCAGTGACGGGAACAGGGGGACTAATGGCTACACCTTC. It encodes CASSDGNRGTNGYTF.

The V call is TRBV27, the J call TRBJ1-2, with TRBD1 as a possible D gene (5 bases). CDR1 MNHEY and CDR2 SMNVEV come from the germline V gene (reference sequence). V lost 5 bases to trimming and J lost 5 bases, with 21 bases between them. The CDR3 covers 16 residues. The CDR3 sequence is CASSPLMRGAGYGYTF. CDR3 bases: TGTGCCAGCAGTCCTCTCATGCGGGGCGCCGGGTATGGCTACACCTTC.

This chain uses TRBV5-3 with TRBJ2-7, with a possible D match to TRBD2 (6 bases). TRBV5-3 is an open reading frame whose function is uncertain. V dropped 0 bases and J dropped 0 bases, with 13 bases sitting between them. The CDR3 covers 16 residues. The CDR3 sequence is CARSLECGTGSYEQYF. Here the CDR3 DNA reads TGTGCCAGAAGCTTGGAATGCGGGACGGGCTCCTACGAGCAGTACTTC.

The chain uses TRBV19 and TRBJ2-7, with D possibly being TRBD1 (6 bases). Trimming took off 5 bases at V and 5 bases at J, with 25 bases between the two ends. The CDR3 sequence is 17 residues long. CDR1 is LNHDA and CDR2 is SQIVND in the germline V gene (reference sequence). The CDR3 sequence: CASSRSPPQGAGNEQYF. CDR3 DNA: TGTGCCAGTAGTCGGAGCCCTCCACAGGGAGCCGGGAACGAGCAGTACTTC. Using reference TRBV19 and TRBJ2-7 for the parts outside the CDR3, the full variable domain is DGGITQSPKYLFRKEGQNVTLSCEQNLNHDAMYWYRQDPGQGLRLIYYSQIVNDFQKGDIAEGYSVSREKKESFPLTVTSAQKNPTAFYLCASSRSPPQGAGNEQYFGPGTRLTVT.

This clone was counted between two and nine times. V is TRBV7-9 and J is TRBJ2-3; no definite D call. There are 15 residues in the CDR3. Germline values: CDR1 SEHNR, CDR2 FQNEAQ (reference sequence). V lost 7 bases and J lost 0, with 14 bases in between. The CDR3 here is CASKVGGASTDTQYF. The CDR3 DNA sequence: TGTGCCAGCAAAGTTGGCGGTGCTAGCACAGATACGCAGTATTTT.

This clone has a handful of counts. This chain joins TRBV5-4 and TRBJ2-3; the match to TRBD2 covers 13 bases. V trimming: 4 bases; J trimming: 3 bases; junction bases outside the gene matches: 5. From germline, CDR1 is SGHNT and CDR2 YYREEE (reference sequence). The CDR3 runs 16 residues. CDR3 nucleotides: TGTGCCAGCAGCGAGGGACTAGCGGGAATGACAGATACGCAGTATTTT. Amino acid sequence: CASSEGLAGMTDTQYF.

The V and J genes are TRBV7-6 and TRBJ1-2; tentatively, D is TRBD1 (6 bases). The germline V gene has CDR1 SGHVS and CDR2 FNYEAQ. V was cut by 5 bases and J by 6 bases, with 16 bases left in between. The CDR3 has 14 amino acids. This CDR3 is CASSPPGRGDGYTF. The CDR3 DNA reads as TGTGCCAGCAGCCCCCCGGGCAGGGGAGATGGCTACACCTTC. Using reference TRBV7-6 and TRBJ1-2 for the parts outside the CDR3, the full variable domain is GAGVSQSPRYKVTKRGQDVALRCDPISGHVSLYWYRQALGQGPEFLTYFNYEAQQDKSGLPNDRFSAERPEGSISTLTIQRTEQRDSAMYRCASSPPGRGDGYTFGSGTRLTVV.

The CDR3, as DNA: TGCGCCAGCAGCTTGGGGAGCTCGGTCCACAATGAGCAGTTCTTC. Protein sequence: CASSLGSSVHNEQFF. V gene TRBV5-1 combines with J gene TRBJ2-1; D gene ambiguous. This CDR3 is 15 amino acids long. V was pared by 0 bases and J by 5 bases, with 12 bases between. Germline V gene lookup returns CDR1 SGHRS and CDR2 YFSETQ.

The V call is TRBV5-1, the J call TRBJ2-7; 8 nucleotides align to TRBD1. Germline values: CDR1 SGHRS, CDR2 YFSETQ. The V segment lost 3 bases and the J segment 1 base; nucleotides outside the gene matches: 6. The CDR3 extends over 15 amino acids. Here the CDR3 reads CASSSVGDRSYEQYF. CDR3 nucleotides: TGCGCCAGCAGCTCGGTGGGGGACAGGTCCTACGAGCAGTACTTC.

This chain joins TRBV5-1 and TRBJ2-1; TRBD2 aligns across 12 bases. The germline V gene encodes CDR1 SGHRS and CDR2 YFSETQ. This CDR3 is built from 16 residues. Trimming at V came to 7 bases and at J to 6 bases, leaving 11 bases not matched to a gene. The CDR3 DNA sequence: TGCGCCAGCTCGACTAGCGGGAGTCCCTCACTCAATGAGCAGTTCTTC. Its protein product is CASSTSGSPSLNEQFF.

V and J are TRBV2 and TRBJ2-7, with TRBD1 matching over 12 bases. Germline V gene sequence: CDR1 SNHLY, CDR2 FYNNEI. The CDR3 is 15 amino acids. The V segment lost 3 bases and the J segment 7 bases; nucleotides outside the gene matches: 7. CDR3 sequence: CASSDPGQGAGEQYF. Here the CDR3 DNA reads TGTGCCAGCAGTGACCCGGGACAGGGGGCTGGGGAGCAGTACTTC. Full variable domain (outside the CDR3, taken from reference TRBV2 and TRBJ2-7): EPEVTQTPSHQVTQMGQEVILRCVPISNHLYFYWYRQILGQKVEFLVSFYNNEISEKSEIFDDQFSVERPDGSNFTLKIRSTKLEDSAMYFCASSDPGQGAGEQYFGPGTRLTVT.